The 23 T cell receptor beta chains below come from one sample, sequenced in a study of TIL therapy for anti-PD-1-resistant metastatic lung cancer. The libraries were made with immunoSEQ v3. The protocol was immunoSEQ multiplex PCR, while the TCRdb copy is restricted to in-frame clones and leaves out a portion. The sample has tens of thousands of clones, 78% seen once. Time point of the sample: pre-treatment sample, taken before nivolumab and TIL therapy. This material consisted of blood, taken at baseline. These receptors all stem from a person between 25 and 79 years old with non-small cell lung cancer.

The CDR3 here is CASSVDRGLRRGETQYF. CDR3 sequence (DNA): TGCGCCAGCAGCGTGGACAGGGGCTTAAGGAGAGGGGAGACCCAGTACTTC. V gene TRBV5-1 combines with J gene TRBJ2-5, with 9 bases that match TRBD1. The CDR3 has 17 residues. Looked up from germline, CDR1 is SGHRS and CDR2 is YFSETQ. Losses at the gene ends were 4 bases for V and 5 bases for J; bases not matched to a gene: 15.

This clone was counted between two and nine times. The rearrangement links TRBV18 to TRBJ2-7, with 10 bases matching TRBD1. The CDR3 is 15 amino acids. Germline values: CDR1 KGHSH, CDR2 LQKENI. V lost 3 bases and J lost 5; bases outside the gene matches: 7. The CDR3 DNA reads TGTGCCAGCTCACCGAGAAGACAGGGGGCGGACGAGCAGTACTTC. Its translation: CASSPRRQGADEQYF.

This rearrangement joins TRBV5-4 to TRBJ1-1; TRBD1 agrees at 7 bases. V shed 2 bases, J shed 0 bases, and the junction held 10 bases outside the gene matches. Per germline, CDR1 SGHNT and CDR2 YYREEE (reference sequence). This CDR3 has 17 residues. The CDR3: CASSFNRGTRMNTEAFF. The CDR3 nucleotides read TGTGCCAGCAGCTTTAACAGGGGAACGCGCATGAACACTGAAGCTTTCTTT.

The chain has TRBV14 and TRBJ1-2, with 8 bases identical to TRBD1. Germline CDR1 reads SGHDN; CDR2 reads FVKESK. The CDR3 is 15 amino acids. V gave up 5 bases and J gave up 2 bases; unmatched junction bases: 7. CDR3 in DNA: TGTGCCAGCAGCGACAGGGGATCTACCAACTATGGCTACACCTTC. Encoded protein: CASSDRGSTNYGYTF.

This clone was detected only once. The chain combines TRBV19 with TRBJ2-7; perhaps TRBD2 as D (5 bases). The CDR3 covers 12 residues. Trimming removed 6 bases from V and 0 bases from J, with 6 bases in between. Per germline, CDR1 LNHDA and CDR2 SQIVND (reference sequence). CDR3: CASRAGSYEQYF. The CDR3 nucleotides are TGTGCCAGTAGGGCGGGCTCCTACGAGCAGTACTTC.

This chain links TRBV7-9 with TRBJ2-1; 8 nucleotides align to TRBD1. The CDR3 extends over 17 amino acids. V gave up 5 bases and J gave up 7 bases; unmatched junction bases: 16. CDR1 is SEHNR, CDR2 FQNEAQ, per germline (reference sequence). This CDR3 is CASSLRLGTGAWNEQFF. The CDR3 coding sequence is TGTGCCAGCAGCCTCCGGCTTGGGACAGGTGCTTGGAATGAGCAGTTCTTC.

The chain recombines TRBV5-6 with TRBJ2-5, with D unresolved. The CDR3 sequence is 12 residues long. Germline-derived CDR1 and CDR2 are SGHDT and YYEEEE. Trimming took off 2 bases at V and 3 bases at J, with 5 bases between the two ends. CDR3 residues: CASSFVEETQYF. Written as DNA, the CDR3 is TGTGCCAGCAGCTTTGTCGAAGAGACCCAGTACTTC.

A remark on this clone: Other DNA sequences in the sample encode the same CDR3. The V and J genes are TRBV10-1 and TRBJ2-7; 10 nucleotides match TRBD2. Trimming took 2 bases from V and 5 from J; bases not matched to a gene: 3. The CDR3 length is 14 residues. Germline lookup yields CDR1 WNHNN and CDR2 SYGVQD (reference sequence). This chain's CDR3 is CASSEASGRDEQYF. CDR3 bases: TGCGCCAGCAGTGAGGCTAGCGGGAGAGACGAGCAGTACTTC.

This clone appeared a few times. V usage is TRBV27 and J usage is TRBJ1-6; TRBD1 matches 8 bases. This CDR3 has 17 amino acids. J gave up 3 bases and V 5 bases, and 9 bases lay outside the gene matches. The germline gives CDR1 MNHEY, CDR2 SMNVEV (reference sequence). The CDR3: CASSALRGQGYNSPLHF. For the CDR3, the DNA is TGTGCCAGCAGTGCTCTCAGGGGGCAAGGCTATAATTCACCCCTCCACTTT.

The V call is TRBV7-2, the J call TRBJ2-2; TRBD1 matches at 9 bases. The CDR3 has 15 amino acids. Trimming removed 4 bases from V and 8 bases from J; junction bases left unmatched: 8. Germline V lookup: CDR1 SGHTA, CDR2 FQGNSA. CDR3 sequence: CASSSYRGLGGELFF. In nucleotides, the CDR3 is TGTGCCAGCAGCTCATACAGGGGGCTAGGTGGGGAGCTGTTTTTT.

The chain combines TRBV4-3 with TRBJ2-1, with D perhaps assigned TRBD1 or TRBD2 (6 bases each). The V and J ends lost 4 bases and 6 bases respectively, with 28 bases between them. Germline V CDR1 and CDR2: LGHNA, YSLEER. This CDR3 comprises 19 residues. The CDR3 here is CASSPKVTGGTGKGNEQFF. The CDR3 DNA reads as TGCGCCAGCAGCCCAAAAGTTACCGGGGGTACAGGGAAGGGCAATGAGCAGTTCTTC.

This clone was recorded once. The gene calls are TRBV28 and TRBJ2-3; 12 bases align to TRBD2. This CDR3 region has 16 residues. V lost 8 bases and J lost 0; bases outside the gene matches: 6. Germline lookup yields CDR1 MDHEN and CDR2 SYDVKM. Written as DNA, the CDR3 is TGTGCCAGCCGACTAGCGGGGGCCCCTAGCACAGATACGCAGTATTTT. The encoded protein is CASRLAGAPSTDTQYF.

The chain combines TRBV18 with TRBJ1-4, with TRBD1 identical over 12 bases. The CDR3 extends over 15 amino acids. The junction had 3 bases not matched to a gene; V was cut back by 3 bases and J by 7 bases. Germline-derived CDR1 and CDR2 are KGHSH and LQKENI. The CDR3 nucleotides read TGTGCCAGCTCACCTATGGGACAGGGGGCTGAAAAACTGTTTTTT. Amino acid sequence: CASSPMGQGAEKLFF.

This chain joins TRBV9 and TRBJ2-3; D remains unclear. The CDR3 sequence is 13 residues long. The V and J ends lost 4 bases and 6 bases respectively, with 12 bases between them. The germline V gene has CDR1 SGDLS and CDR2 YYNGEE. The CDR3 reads CASSKLLTDTQYF. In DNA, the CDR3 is TGTGCCAGCAGCAAACTACTTACTGATACGCAGTATTTT.

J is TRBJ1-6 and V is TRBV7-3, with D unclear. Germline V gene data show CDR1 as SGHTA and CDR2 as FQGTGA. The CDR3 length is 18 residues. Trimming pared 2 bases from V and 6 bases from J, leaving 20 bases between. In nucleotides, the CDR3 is TGTGCCAGCAGCTTATATGCACCAGGATTGGGGTCTAATTCACCCCTCCACTTT. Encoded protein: CASSLYAPGLGSNSPLHF.

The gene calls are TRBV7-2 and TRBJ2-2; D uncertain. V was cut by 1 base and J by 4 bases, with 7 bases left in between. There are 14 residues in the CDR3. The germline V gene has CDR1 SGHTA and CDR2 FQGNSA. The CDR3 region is CASSLEPGTGELFF. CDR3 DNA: TGTGCCAGCAGCTTAGAGCCCGGCACCGGGGAGCTGTTTTTT.

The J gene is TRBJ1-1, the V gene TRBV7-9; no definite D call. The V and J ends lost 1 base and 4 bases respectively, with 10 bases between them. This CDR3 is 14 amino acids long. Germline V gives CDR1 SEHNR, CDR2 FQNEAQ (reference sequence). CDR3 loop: CASSLGDARTEAFF. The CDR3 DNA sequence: TGTGCCAGCAGCTTAGGTGATGCCCGCACTGAAGCTTTCTTT.

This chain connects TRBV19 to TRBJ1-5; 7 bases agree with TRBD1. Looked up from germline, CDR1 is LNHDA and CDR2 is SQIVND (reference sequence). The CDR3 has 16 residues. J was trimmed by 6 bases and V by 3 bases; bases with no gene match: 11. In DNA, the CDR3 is TGTGCCAGTAGTATTCGGGGCAGGGGGTCCGGTCAGCCCCAGCATTTT. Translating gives CASSIRGRGSGQPQHF.

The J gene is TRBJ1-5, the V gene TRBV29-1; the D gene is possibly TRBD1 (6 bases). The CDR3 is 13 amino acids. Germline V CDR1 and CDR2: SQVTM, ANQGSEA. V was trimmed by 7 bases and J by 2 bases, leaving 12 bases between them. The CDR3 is CSAARGGNQPQHF. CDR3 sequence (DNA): TGCAGCGCTGCAAGGGGGGGCAATCAGCCCCAGCATTTT.

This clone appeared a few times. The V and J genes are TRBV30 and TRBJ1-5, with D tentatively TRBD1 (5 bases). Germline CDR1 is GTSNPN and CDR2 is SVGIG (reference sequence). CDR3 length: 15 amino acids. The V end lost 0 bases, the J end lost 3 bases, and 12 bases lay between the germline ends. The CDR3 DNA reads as TGTGCCTGGAGTGTTGCAGGGACGGTCAATCAGCCCCAGCATTTT. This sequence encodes CAWSVAGTVNQPQHF.

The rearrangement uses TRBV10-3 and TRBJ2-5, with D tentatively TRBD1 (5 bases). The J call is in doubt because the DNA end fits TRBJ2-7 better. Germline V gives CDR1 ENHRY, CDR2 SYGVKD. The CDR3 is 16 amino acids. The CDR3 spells CAISDGPESGTYEQYF. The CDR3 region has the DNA TGTGCCATCAGTGACGGTCCGGAATCAGGGACCTACGAGCAGTACTTC.

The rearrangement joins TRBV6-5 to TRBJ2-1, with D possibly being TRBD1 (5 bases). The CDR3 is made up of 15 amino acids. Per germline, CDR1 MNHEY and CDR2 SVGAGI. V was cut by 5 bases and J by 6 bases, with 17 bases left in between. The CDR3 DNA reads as TGTGCCAGCAGTCCTGGACACTCCTCCCTCAATGAGCAGTTCTTC. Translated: CASSPGHSSLNEQFF.

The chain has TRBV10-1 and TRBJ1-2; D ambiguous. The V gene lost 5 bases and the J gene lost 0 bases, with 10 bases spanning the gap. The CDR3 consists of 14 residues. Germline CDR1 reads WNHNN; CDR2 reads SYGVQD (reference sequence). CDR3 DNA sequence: TGCGCCAGCAGTAGCACAACCCCTAACTATGGCTACACCTTC. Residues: CASSSTTPNYGYTF.